This T cell receptor beta chain was retrieved from a study of blood T cells in healthy people across ages. Points from the study as a whole: A conclusive naive versus antigen-experienced comparison was prevented by the unsorted PBMCs. Age advanced and TCR beta diversity per million T cells fell, roughly linearly.

This clonotype was observed a few times. The antigen is undetermined. It was with a sample-barcoded 5' primer and a J-beta primer mix that a second PCR of about 6 to 12 cycles was run. A template-switch adaptor that had 12 random nucleotides put a tag on each cDNA molecule. MiXCR was run by TCRdb on the 5' RACE reads, yielding one entry per CDR3 protein. The sample consists of about 380,000 distinct CDR3 sequences, roughly half of them appearing once. The J segment lost 6 bases and the V segment lost 0 bases, leaving 6 bases of the junction unmatched. The CDR3 consists of 14 residues. CDR1 is SGHNT, CDR2 YYREEE, per germline (reference sequence).

The gene calls are TRBV5-4 and TRBJ2-7; 7 bases are a match to TRBD2. This TCR derives from a man aged 60 to 75 in good health. Sequencing input: blood. The CDR3 DNA reads TGTGCCAGCAGCTTGGAAGCGGGAATACGCGAGCAGTACTTC. It yields the protein CASSLEAGIREQYF.